The 8 T cell receptor beta chains presented below share a single source sample, sequenced in a study of T cell responses to AZD1222 COVID-19 vaccine. Measured with immunoSEQ multiplex PCR; TCRdb has only the in-frame clones, and not every one. The sample comprises about 110,000 clones, about 91% of which are singletons, and 7% to 9% rests with the top ten. Sequencing used peripheral blood, obtained on day 0 of AZD1222 vaccination. The origin of the receptors is an adult in good health.

V is TRBV9 and J is TRBJ2-2; 8 bases map to TRBD2. Losses at the gene ends were 1 base for V and 2 bases for J; bases not matched to a gene: 4. The CDR3 runs 16 residues. Per germline, CDR1 SGDLS and CDR2 YYNGEE. CDR3 DNA: TGTGCCAGCAGCGTACATCGGGGGGGCAACACCGGGGAGCTGTTTTTT. Amino acid sequence: CASSVHRGGNTGELFF.

The chain uses TRBV7-3 and TRBJ1-2; the match to TRBD1 covers 8 bases. The germline CDR1 and CDR2 sequences are SGHTA and FQGTGA. V dropped 5 bases and J dropped 8; count of bases not matched to a gene: 10. The CDR3 consists of 14 residues. The CDR3 sequence is CASSPGGQGLGYTF. As DNA, the CDR3 is TGTGCCAGCAGCCCCGGCGGACAGGGATTAGGCTACACCTTC. The full variable domain, with the rest looked up from reference TRBV7-3 and TRBJ1-2, is GAGVSQTPSNKVTEKGKYVELRCDPISGHTALYWYRQSLGQGPEFLIYFQGTGAADDSGLPNDRFFAVRPEGSVSTLKIQRTERGDSAVYLCASSPGGQGLGYTFGSGTRLTVV.

This clone was seen just once. The V call is TRBV5-1, the J call TRBJ1-2, with a weak D call TRBD1 (5 bases). The V end lost 2 bases, the J end lost 8 bases, and 19 bases lay between the germline ends. In germline, CDR1 is SGHRS, CDR2 YFSETQ. The length of the CDR3 is 15 residues. CDR3 DNA: TGCGCCAGCAGCTTACCGACAGTTTCGGGGCTCGGCTACACCTTC. This encodes CASSLPTVSGLGYTF. The full variable domain, in which reference TRBV5-1 and TRBJ1-2 provide the parts outside the CDR3, is KAGVTQTPRYLIKTRGQQVTLSCSPISGHRSVSWYQQTPGQGLQFLFEYFSETQRNKGNFPGRFSGRQFSNSRSEMNVSTLELGDSALYLCASSLPTVSGLGYTFGSGTRLTVV.

J is TRBJ1-1 and V is TRBV12-3 or TRBV12-4; D gene unclear. This CDR3 comprises 12 residues. V lost 3 bases, J lost 3 bases, and 5 bases lay in between. The DNA for the CDR3 is TGTGCCAGCAGTTTTCCCCACACTGAAGCTTTCTTT. Protein product: CASSFPHTEAFF.

The rearrangement uses TRBV19 and TRBJ2-1, with 11 bases fitting TRBD2. Germline loops: CDR1 LNHDA, CDR2 SQIVND (reference sequence). The CDR3 runs 15 residues. J gave up 2 bases and V 7 bases, and 4 bases lay outside the gene matches. CDR3 in DNA: TGTGCCAGTAAGCCTAGCGGGAGGCCCTACAATGAGCAGTTCTTC. Its protein is CASKPSGRPYNEQFF.

The chain links TRBV6-5 to TRBJ1-5; TRBD1 matches 7 bases. Germline V gene lookup returns CDR1 MNHEY and CDR2 SVGAGI. With V trimmed by 6 bases and J by 6 bases, 5 bases remained unmatched. The CDR3 is 13 residues long. This chain's CDR3 is CASSGTAAQPQHF. CDR3 sequence (DNA): TGTGCCAGCAGCGGGACAGCCGCTCAGCCCCAGCATTTT.

The rearrangement joins TRBV11-3 to TRBJ1-1, with 7 bases aligning to TRBD1. V lost 5 bases and J lost 5; bases outside the gene matches: 8. Germline V gives CDR1 SGHNT, CDR2 YENEEA. This CDR3 contains 14 residues. CDR3 sequence reads: CASSPAGGRTEAFF. The CDR3 coding sequence is TGTGCCAGCAGCCCGGCAGGGGGACGGACTGAAGCTTTCTTT.

CDR3 nucleotide sequence: TGTGCCAGCAGCCCGGGACTGAACTATGGCTACACCTTC. It codes for CASSPGLNYGYTF. V and J are TRBV5-5 and TRBJ1-2, with a weak D call TRBD1 (5 bases). V was clipped by 4 bases and J by 2 bases, with 9 bases between them. The CDR3 spans 13 residues. Per the germline V gene, CDR1 is SGHKS and CDR2 is YYEKEE (reference sequence).